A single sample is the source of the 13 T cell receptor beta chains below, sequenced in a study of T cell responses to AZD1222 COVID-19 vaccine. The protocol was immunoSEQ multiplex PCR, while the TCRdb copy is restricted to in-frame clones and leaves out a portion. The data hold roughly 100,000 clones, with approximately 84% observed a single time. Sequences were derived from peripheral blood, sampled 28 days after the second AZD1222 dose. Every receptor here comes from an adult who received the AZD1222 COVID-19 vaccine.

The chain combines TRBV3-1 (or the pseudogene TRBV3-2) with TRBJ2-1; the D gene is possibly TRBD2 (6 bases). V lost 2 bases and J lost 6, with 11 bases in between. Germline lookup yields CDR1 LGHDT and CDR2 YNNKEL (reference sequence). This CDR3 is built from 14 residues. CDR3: CASSQWGSGNEQFF. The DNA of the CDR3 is TGTGCCAGCAGCCAATGGGGTAGCGGCAATGAGCAGTTCTTC.

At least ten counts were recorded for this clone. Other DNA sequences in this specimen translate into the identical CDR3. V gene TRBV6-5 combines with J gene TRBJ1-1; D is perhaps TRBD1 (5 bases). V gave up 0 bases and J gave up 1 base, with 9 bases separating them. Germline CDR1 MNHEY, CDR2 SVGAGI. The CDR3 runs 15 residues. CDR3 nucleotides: TGTGCCAGCAGTTACTCGGGGCAGAGGAACACTGAAGCTTTCTTT. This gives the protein CASSYSGQRNTEAFF.

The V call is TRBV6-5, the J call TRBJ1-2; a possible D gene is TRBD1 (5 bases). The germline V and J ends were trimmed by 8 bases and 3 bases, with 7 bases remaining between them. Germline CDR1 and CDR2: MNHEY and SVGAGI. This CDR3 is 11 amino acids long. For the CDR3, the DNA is TGTGCCAGCCGGGACCACTATGGCTACACCTTC. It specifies CASRDHYGYTF.

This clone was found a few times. The CDR3 nucleotides are TGTGCCACCTCTCCGGGGTGGAATCAGCCCCAGCATTTT. It encodes CATSPGWNQPQHF. The chain employs TRBV24-1 and TRBJ1-5; D not resolved. V lost 9 bases to trimming and J lost 4 bases, with 12 bases between them. This CDR3 comprises 13 residues. Looked up from germline, CDR1 is KGHDR and CDR2 is SFDVKD.

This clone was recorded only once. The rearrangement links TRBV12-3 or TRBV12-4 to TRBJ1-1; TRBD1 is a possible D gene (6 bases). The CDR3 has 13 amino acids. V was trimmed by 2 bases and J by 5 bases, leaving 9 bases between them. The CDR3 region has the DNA TGTGCCAGCAGTTTATTTACAGGGACTGAAGCTTTCTTT. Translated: CASSLFTGTEAFF.

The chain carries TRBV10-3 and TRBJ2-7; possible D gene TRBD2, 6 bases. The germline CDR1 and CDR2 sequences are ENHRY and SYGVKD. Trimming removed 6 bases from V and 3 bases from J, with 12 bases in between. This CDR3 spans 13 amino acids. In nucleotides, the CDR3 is TGTGCCATCAGCACCACCGGGGGCTACGAGCAGTACTTC. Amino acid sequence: CAISTTGGYEQYF.

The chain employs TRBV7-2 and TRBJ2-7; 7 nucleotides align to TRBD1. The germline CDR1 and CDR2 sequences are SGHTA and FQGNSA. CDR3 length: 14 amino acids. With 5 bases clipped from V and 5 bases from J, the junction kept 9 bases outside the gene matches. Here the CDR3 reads CASSPRQGRDEQYF. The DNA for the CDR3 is TGTGCCAGCAGCCCCAGACAGGGACGCGACGAGCAGTACTTC.

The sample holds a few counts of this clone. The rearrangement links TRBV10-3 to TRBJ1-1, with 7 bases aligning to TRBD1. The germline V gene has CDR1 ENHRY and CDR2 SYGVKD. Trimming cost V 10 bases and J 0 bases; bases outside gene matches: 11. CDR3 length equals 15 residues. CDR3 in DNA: TGTGCCACCCACGGACAGGCTACCATGAACACTGAAGCTTTCTTT. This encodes CATHGQATMNTEAFF.

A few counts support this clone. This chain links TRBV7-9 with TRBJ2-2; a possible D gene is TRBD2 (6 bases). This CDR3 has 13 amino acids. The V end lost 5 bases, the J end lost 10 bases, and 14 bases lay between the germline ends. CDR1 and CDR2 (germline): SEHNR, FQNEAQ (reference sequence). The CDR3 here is CASSPAGRKELFF. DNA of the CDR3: TGTGCCAGCAGCCCCGCGGGACGTAAGGAGCTGTTTTTT.

The CDR3 sequence: CASSPGQGLYEQYF. As DNA, the CDR3 is TGTGCCAGCTCACCGGGACAGGGCCTCTACGAGCAGTACTTC. The chain links TRBV18 to TRBJ2-7; TRBD1 agrees at 9 bases. The V and J ends lost 3 bases and 3 bases, in that order; junction bases with no gene match: 3. The CDR3 runs to 14 residues. In germline, CDR1 is KGHSH, CDR2 LQKENI.

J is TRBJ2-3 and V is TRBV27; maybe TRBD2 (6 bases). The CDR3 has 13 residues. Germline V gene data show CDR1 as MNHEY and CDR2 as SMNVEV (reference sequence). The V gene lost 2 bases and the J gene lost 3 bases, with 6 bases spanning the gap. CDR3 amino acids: CASSLAGTDTQYF. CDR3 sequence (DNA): TGTGCCAGCAGTTTAGCGGGGACAGATACGCAGTATTTT.

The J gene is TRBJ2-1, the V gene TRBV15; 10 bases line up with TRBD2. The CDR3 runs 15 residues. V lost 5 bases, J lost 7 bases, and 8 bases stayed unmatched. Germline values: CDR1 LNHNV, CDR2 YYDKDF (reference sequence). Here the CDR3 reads CATSGRLAGTNEQFF. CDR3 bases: TGTGCCACCAGCGGTAGACTAGCGGGTACTAATGAGCAGTTCTTC.

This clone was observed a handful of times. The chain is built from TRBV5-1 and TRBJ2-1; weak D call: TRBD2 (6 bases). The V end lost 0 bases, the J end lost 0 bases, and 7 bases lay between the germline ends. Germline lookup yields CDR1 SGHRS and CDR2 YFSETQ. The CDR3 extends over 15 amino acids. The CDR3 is CASSLVGSSYNEQFF. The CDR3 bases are TGCGCCAGCAGCTTGGTCGGGAGCTCCTACAATGAGCAGTTCTTC. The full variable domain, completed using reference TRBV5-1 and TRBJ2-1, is KAGVTQTPRYLIKTRGQQVTLSCSPISGHRSVSWYQQTPGQGLQFLFEYFSETQRNKGNFPGRFSGRQFSNSRSEMNVSTLELGDSALYLCASSLVGSSYNEQFFGPGTRLTVL.